This TCR beta chain was found in a study of graft-versus-host responses after intestinal transplantation. Clones were sequenced by immunoSEQ multiplex PCR, and TCRdb holds only the in-frame ones, with some missing. There are some 90,000 clones in the sample; around nine tenths occur only once, and 0.3% lies in the top ten. About this clone: Its matching antigen is unknown.

V was clipped by 5 bases and J by 3 bases; unmatched bases: 5. Germline CDR1 SEHNR, CDR2 FQNEAQ (reference sequence). The CDR3 runs to 15 residues. The chain employs TRBV7-9 and TRBJ2-3, with TRBD1 matching over 10 bases. This specimen consisted of unstimulated CD4+ T cells sorted from spleen or lymph node cells, obtained before intestinal transplant. The receptor comes from a human donor who received an intestinal transplant. The CDR3 DNA sequence: TGTGCCAGCAGCCCGACGGACAGGGGGACAGATACGCAGTATTTT. This encodes CASSPTDRGTDTQYF.